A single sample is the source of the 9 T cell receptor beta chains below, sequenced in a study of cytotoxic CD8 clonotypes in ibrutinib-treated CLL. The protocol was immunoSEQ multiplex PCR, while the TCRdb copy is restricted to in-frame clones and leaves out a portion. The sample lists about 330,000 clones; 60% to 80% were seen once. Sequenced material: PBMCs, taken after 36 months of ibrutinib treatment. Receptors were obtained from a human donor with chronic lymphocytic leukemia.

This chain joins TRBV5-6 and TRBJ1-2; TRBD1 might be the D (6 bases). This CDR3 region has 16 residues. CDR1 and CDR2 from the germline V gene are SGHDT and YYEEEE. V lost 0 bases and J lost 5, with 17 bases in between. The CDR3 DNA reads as TGTGCCAGCAGCTTGGTAGGGAGGCAGGGGAAGTATGGCTACACCTTC. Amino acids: CASSLVGRQGKYGYTF.

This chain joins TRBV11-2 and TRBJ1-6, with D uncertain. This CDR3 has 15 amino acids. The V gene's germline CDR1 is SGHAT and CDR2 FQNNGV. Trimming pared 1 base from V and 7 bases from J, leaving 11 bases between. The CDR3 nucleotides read TGTGCCAGCAGCTTAGCCCGGACGGCGAATTCACCCCTCCACTTT. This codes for CASSLARTANSPLHF.

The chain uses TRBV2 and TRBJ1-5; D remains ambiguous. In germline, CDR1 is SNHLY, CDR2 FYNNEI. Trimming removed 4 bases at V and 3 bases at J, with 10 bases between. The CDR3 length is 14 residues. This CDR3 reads CASSGSGFNQPQHF. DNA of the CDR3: TGTGCCAGCAGTGGTTCCGGGTTCAATCAGCCCCAGCATTTT.

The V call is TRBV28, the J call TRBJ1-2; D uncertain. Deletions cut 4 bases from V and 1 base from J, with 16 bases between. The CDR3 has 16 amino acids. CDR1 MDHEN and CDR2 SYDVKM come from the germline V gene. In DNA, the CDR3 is TGTGCCAGCAGTTCGCCGTCCTTCCTCAGTAACTATGGCTACACCTTC. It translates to CASSSPSFLSNYGYTF.

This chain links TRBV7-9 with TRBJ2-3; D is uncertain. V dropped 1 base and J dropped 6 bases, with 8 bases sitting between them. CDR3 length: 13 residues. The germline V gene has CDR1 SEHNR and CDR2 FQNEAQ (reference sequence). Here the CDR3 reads CASSLDYSDTQYF. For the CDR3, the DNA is TGTGCCAGCAGCTTAGACTACTCGGATACGCAGTATTTT.

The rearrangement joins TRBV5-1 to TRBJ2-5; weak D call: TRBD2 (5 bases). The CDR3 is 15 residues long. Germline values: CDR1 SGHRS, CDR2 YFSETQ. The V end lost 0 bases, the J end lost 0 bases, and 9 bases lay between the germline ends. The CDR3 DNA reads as TGCGCCAGCAGCTTGGCCGTCGGGGACCAAGAGACCCAGTACTTC. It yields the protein CASSLAVGDQETQYF.

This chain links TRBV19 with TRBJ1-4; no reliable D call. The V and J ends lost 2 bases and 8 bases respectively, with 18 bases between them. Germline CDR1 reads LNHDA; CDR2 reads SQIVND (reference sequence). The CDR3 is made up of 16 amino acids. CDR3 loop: CASSISPLHWKEKLFF. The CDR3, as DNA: TGTGCCAGTAGTATATCCCCTCTCCATTGGAAAGAAAAACTGTTTTTT.

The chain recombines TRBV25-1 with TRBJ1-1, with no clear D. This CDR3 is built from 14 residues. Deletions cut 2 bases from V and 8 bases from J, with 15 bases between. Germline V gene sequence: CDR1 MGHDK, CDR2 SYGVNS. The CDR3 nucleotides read TGTGCCAGCAGTGAAACGGCCGTGCTCCAAGAAGCTTTCTTT. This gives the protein CASSETAVLQEAFF.

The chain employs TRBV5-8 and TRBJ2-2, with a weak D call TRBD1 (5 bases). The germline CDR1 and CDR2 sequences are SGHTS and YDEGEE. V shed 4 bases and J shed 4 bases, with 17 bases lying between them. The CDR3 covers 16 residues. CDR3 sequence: CASSRYRIQGTGELFF. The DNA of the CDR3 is TGTGCCAGCAGCAGATACAGGATCCAGGGCACCGGGGAGCTGTTTTTT.